These T cell receptor beta chains were read from a single sample in a study of blood T cell repertoires in COVID-19. Clones were sequenced by immunoSEQ multiplex PCR, and TCRdb holds only the in-frame ones, with some missing. The sample has 22,000 or so clones, over 75% seen once. Input material: peripheral blood. These receptors were collected from a human donor in a cohort sampled during active COVID-19. The donor label of this sample is uncertain. CDR3s include the opening cysteine and the closing phenylalanine or tryptophan. D genes are given only for firm matches. Clone size is not always given. Where it is, it says once, few, many or a class for expanded clones.

J gene	clone size	V gene	D gene	CDR3 DNA	CDR3 protein
TRBJ2-7	-	TRBV6-5	-	TGTGCCAGCAGCACTCCCTACGAGCAGTACTTC	CASSTPYEQYF
TRBJ1-6	-	TRBV25-1	-	TGTGCCAGCAGTGAATTGGGGGGACCCTTTAATTCACCCCTCCACTTT	CASSELGGPFNSPLHF
TRBJ2-1	-	TRBV30	TRBD2	TGTGCCTGGAGGGCCCGGGGTAGCGGGAGCCATGAGCAGTTCTTC	CAWRARGSGSHEQFF
TRBJ2-3	-	TRBV4-2	-	TGTGCCAGCAGCCCCCGGGATAGCGGTTACACAGATACGCAGTATTTT	CASSPRDSGYTDTQYF
TRBJ2-7	few	TRBV30	-	TGTGCCTGGAGTAGAGGATACGAGCAGTACTTC	CAWSRGYEQYF
TRBJ1-4	-	TRBV5-4	-	TGTGCCAGCAGTTCCGAAGGACAGCCTTTGTTTTTT	CASSSEGQPLFF
TRBJ2-7	-	TRBV18	-	TGTGCCAGCTCACCACGGACGGAGGGGGAGCAGTACTTC	CASSPRTEGEQYF
TRBJ1-5	-	TRBV6-2/TRBV6-3	-	TGTGCCAGCAGCCGCCCTGGGGGGGTTCAGCCCCAGCATTTT	CASSRPGGVQPQHF
TRBJ2-5	-	TRBV24-1	-	TGTGCCACCAGTGACTCCCAGGCCCAGTACTTC	CATSDSQAQYF
TRBJ2-7	-	TRBV19	TRBD2	TGTGCCAGTAGTGAGGTAGCGGGGGTACGAGAGCAGTACTTC	CASSEVAGVREQYF
TRBJ1-5	-	TRBV6-1	-	TGTGCCAGCAGTGAGTCACCAGGGTTGTATCAGCCCCAGCATTTT	CASSESPGLYQPQHF
TRBJ1-6	-	TRBV11-2	TRBD1	TGTGCCAGCAGCTTATCTGGGACAGCGAATTCACCCCTCCACTTT	CASSLSGTANSPLHF
TRBJ2-2	once	TRBV5-1	-	TGCGCCAGCAGCCACATTAGCGACAACACCGGGGAGCTGTTTTTT	CASSHISDNTGELFF
TRBJ2-7	-	TRBV5-6	TRBD1	TGTGCCAGCAGCTTGGTTTGGACAGGGGGTGGAGGTGAGCAGTACTTC	CASSLVWTGGGGEQYF
TRBJ2-3	-	TRBV7-9	-	TGTGCCAGCAGCTTCGAGGGCCGGACAGATACGCAGTATTTT	CASSFEGRTDTQYF
TRBJ1-2	-	TRBV20-1	-	TGCAGTGCTAGTCCACAGGGAGACTATGGCTACACCTTC	CSASPQGDYGYTF
TRBJ2-3	-	TRBV6-5	TRBD2	TGTGCCAGCAGTTACGGGCGGGAGGTAACAAGTACGCAGTATTTT	CASSYGREVTSTQYF
TRBJ2-1	-	TRBV11-2	-	TGTGCCAGCAGCTTCTCCAGGAACAATGAGCAGTTCTTC	CASSFSRNNEQFF
TRBJ2-7	-	TRBV11-3	TRBD2	TGTGCCAGCAGCTTAGGGCTAGCGGGAGGATACGAGCAGTACTTC	CASSLGLAGGYEQYF
TRBJ1-2	few	TRBV24-1	-	TGTGCCACCAGTGATTCCTCCTTCTCGGGGGCTAACTATGGCTACACCTTC	CATSDSSFSGANYGYTF
TRBJ2-7	few	TRBV4-2	TRBD1	TGTGCCAGCAGCCAGGGCCGGGACAGCCCCTACGAGCAGTACTTC	CASSQGRDSPYEQYF
TRBJ1-1	-	TRBV4-2	TRBD1	TGTGCCAGCAGCCCTAACCGACAGGGGACTGAAGCTTTCTTT	CASSPNRQGTEAFF
TRBJ2-1	few	TRBV7-9	-	TGTGCCAGCAGTTCGGTGGGCTTCAGCTCCTACAATGAGCAGTTCTTC	CASSSVGFSSYNEQFF
TRBJ1-4	-	TRBV7-9	-	TGTGCCAGCGGGGCTTTTGAAAAACTGTTTTTT	CASGAFEKLFF
TRBJ2-4	-	TRBV5-6	-	TGTGCCAGCAGCTTGGCCGGGTTAGCCAAAAACATTCAGTACTTC	CASSLAGLAKNIQYF
TRBJ2-3	-	TRBV12-2	-	TGTGCAAGTCGCCCTGGGGGCCAGGGGCTATCCACAGATACGCAGTATTTT	CASRPGGQGLSTDTQYF
TRBJ1-2	-	TRBV29-1	TRBD1	TGCAGCGGGACCTCGACAGGGGGCGATGGCTACACCTTC	CSGTSTGGDGYTF
TRBJ2-7	-	TRBV11-2	TRBD1	TGTGCCAGCAGCCCCGGGACAGCCTACGAGCAGTACTTC	CASSPGTAYEQYF
TRBJ2-7	few	TRBV10-1	TRBD2	TGCGCCAGCAGTGGTTCTAGCGGGAGTAATTACGAGCAGTACTTC	CASSGSSGSNYEQYF
TRBJ2-7	once	TRBV3-1/TRBV3-2	-	TGTGCCAGCAGCCAAGTACCAGGGGACGGCGAGCAGTACTTC	CASSQVPGDGEQYF
TRBJ2-5	-	TRBV5-4	TRBD2	TGTGCCAGCAGCTCGCGGGGGACCCAAGAGACCCAGTACTTC	CASSSRGTQETQYF
TRBJ2-7	-	TRBV5-4	TRBD2	TGTGCCAGCAGCTTGGATGCTAGCGGGAGGGCCTACGAGCAGTACTTC	CASSLDASGRAYEQYF
TRBJ2-7	-	TRBV5-5	TRBD1	TGTGCCAGCAGCTTGGAGGGACAGTCCCTCTACGAGCAGTACTTC	CASSLEGQSLYEQYF
TRBJ1-2	-	TRBV11-2	TRBD1	TGTGCCAGCAGCTGGGGACAGGAGATCTATGGCTACACCTTC	CASSWGQEIYGYTF
TRBJ2-3	few	TRBV2	-	TGTGCCAGCAGTCAAGCAAATCCCGGTGATACGCAGTATTTT	CASSQANPGDTQYF
TRBJ2-4	-	TRBV28	TRBD2	TGTGCCAGCAGTTTATGGTCGGCGGGGGACGGCAAAAACATTCAGTACTTC	CASSLWSAGDGKNIQYF
TRBJ2-3	-	TRBV2	-	TGTGCCAGCATAGGAGGCCGAGGCGGTACGCAGTATTTT	CASIGGRGGTQYF
TRBJ2-1	once	TRBV6-1	TRBD2	TGTGCCAGCAGTGAACTTTGGGCTAGCGGGAGCCCTGAGCAGTTCTTC	CASSELWASGSPEQFF
TRBJ1-4	once	TRBV4-2	-	TGTGCCAGCAGCCACGGACGGGGGGGGCCTAATGAAAAACTGTTTTTT	CASSHGRGGPNEKLFF
TRBJ2-7	-	TRBV7-3	-	TGTGCCAGCAGCCCAACGGGAACGTCCTACGAGCAGTACTTC	CASSPTGTSYEQYF
TRBJ2-3	-	TRBV18	TRBD2	TGTGCCAGCTCACCACGGTCGACTAGCGGCACAGATACGCAGTATTTT	CASSPRSTSGTDTQYF
TRBJ1-4	-	TRBV29-1	-	TGCAGCGTTCGGACTGGCGACTATGGAGGAAAACTGTTTTTT	CSVRTGDYGGKLFF
TRBJ2-5	-	TRBV24-1	TRBD1	TGTGCCACCAGTGATTTGCAAGACAGGGAAGAGACCCAGTACTTC	CATSDLQDREETQYF
TRBJ1-5	few	TRBV6-5	TRBD1	TGTGCCAGCAGTACAGGGGGCGGGCAGCCCCAGCATTTT	CASSTGGGQPQHF
TRBJ2-4	-	TRBV30	-	TGTGCCTGGAGTGAAACGAGGGGAGGCATTCAGTACTTC	CAWSETRGGIQYF
TRBJ1-5	-	TRBV2	-	TGTGCCAGCACAACCGAGGCGACGAGCAATCAGCCCCAGCATTTT	CASTTEATSNQPQHF